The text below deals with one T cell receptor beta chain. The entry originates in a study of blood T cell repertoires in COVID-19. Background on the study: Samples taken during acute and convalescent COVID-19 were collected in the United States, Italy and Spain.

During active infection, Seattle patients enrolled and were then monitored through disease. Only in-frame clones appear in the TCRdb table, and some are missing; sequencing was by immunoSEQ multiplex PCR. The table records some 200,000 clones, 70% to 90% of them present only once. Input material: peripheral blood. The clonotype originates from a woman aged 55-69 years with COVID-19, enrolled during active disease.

The CDR3 DNA sequence: TGTGCCAGCAGTCATGGGGACAGGGGTGGCTACGAGCAGTACTTC. This codes for CASSHGDRGGYEQYF. The chain recombines TRBV2 with TRBJ2-7; the match to TRBD1 covers 10 bases. J was trimmed by 3 bases and V by 5 bases; bases with no gene match: 7. Germline CDR1 reads SNHLY; CDR2 reads FYNNEI. The CDR3 runs 15 residues. Filled out from reference TRBV2 and TRBJ2-7, the complete variable domain reads EPEVTQTPSHQVTQMGQEVILRCVPISNHLYFYWYRQILGQKVEFLVSFYNNEISEKSEIFDDQFSVERPDGSNFTLKIRSTKLEDSAMYFCASSHGDRGGYEQYFGPGTRLTVT.